The entry below gives a single T cell receptor beta chain sequence along with its context. Its target is not known. These data belong to a study of cytomegalovirus exposure and HLA in healthy donors. 13 Jbeta primers and 60 Vbeta primers were used for the PCR. This table comes from immunoSEQ multiplex PCR, and its TCRdb copy is limited to in-frame clones, with some not included. Found here are 75,000 to 100,000 clones, around 75% of them singletons; the top ten hold 9.5% to 12%. Findings and caveats of the study: Specificity of three CMV-associated chains for CMV antigens was verified in vitro. DRB1 had the most TCR associations and HLA-C the fewest, a later analysis found, with rates varying by HLA locus. Beyond CMV serostatus, there was no information to go on about immune exposure.

Germline CDR1 and CDR2: SGHNT and YYREEE (reference sequence). The CDR3 loop spans 12 amino acids. V dropped 3 bases and J dropped 0 bases, with 4 bases sitting between them. The receptor comes from a man aged 18 to 30 in good health and CMV-seropositive. V and J are TRBV5-4 and TRBJ2-7; D uncertain. The sample consisted of PBMCs. Written as DNA, the CDR3 is TGTGCCAGCAGCTACAACTCCTACGAGCAGTACTTC. Protein product: CASSYNSYEQYF. The full variable domain, with the rest looked up from reference TRBV5-4 and TRBJ2-7, is ETGVTQSPTHLIKTRGQQVTLRCSSQSGHNTVSWYQQALGQGPQFIFQYYREEENGRGNFPPRFSGLQFPNYSSELNVNALELDDSALYLCASSYNSYEQYFGPGTRLTVT.